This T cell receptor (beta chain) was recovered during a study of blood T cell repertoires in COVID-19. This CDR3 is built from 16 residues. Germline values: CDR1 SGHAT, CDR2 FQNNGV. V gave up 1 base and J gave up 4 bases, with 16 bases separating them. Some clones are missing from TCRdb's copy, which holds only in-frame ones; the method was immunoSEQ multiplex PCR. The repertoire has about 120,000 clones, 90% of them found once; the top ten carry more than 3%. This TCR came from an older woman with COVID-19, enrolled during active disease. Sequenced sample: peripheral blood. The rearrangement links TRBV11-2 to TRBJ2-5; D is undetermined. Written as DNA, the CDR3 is TGTGCCAGCAGCTTAGTACCAAGCGCGGCTGGAGAGACCCAGTACTTC. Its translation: CASSLVPSAAGETQYF.